Reported below is one T cell receptor (beta chain). Its recognized antigen is unknown. Within one base of it there is no much larger clone, and no base qualities were kept. Based on the germline V gene, the CDR1 and CDR2 sequences are SGHRS and YFSETQ. Reading from cysteine to phenylalanine, the CDR3 counts 15 amino acids. Only the CDR3 region is kept as DNA, spanning 45 bases read in frame from base 1. The germline ends are 10 bases apart after V is trimmed by 0 bases and J by 4 bases. This record belongs to a study of T cell responses to AZD1222 COVID-19 vaccine (dated by TCRdb to the early 2020s). As for the study more broadly: TCR sequencing covered over 230 trial participants: nearly 210 given two doses of AZD1222 and 26 given two doses of MenACWY control vaccine. Enrollment into the trials was organized by age into subgroups of 18-55, 56-69 and 70-plus years, and those subgroups contained approximately 150, 30 and 60 TCR-sequenced participants, respectively.

The sample's time point label is to be understood as: about 28 days (+/-7) after the second vaccine dose. Because spike-specific TCR depth and breadth did not differ between the two schedules, AZD1222 recipients who got a second dose at roughly 4 weeks were pooled with those who got a second dose at roughly 12 weeks. Samples from vaccinated people were obtained from the UK trials COV001 and COV002, which included a single-blind randomized controlled phase 2/3 trial of AZD1222 (ChAdOx1 nCoV-19) in healthy adults. Trial participant PBMC samples were collected at day 0 and day 28 after the second dose for TCRbeta chain sequencing. The CDR3 regions of human TCRbeta chains were analyzed by immunosequencing. The published analysis was carried out like this. TCRs in the repertoires were matched against a reference library of SARS-CoV-2-specific TCRs that had been generated with the MIRA antigen-specificity platform. Breadth was defined as the fraction of unique TCRs that were SARS-CoV-2-associated. Depth was defined as the fraction of total T cells that were SARS-CoV-2-associated. Using the MIRA data, every spike-specific TCR was mapped to the spike region that the TCR reacted to and assigned to either a CD4 or a CD8 class. Log10-transformed breadth and depth values were compared by one-way ANOVA with Sidak's multiple comparisons tests. TCRdb took this table from immuneACCESS and kept in-frame rearrangements with V and J called. Such tables lack part of the clones; where checked against another copy, unresolved V genes explain under half of the gap, and the rest is unexplained. V, J and clone size derive from that table, while D and trimming were established from the DNA sequence. The sample yields roughly 120,000 clones; around 90% were counted once. The top ten clones comprise about 3.3% of the sample.

The paper's findings and limits, for the study overall: CD4 TCRs associated with the vaccine covered the entire spike protein, and the dominant responses were in regions 160-218 and 743-854. After two AZD1222 doses, both the breadth and the depth of spike-specific TCRs were significantly higher than at day 0 and than in MenACWY recipients. Participants were mostly white British, with more females than males. The authors suggested clonal diversity may have been underestimated. The 56-69-year group was small, and its depth increase did not reach significance, likely because of low power. Because no day 14 peak-response samples were available, the repertoires could be characterized only after the peak T cell response. Reportedly, almost half of the unique spike-specific TCRs recognized epitopes lying outside the regions that are mutated in the B.1.351 and B.1.1.7 variants. Conclusions about previously exposed vaccinees were limited because only six AZD1222 recipients were SARS-CoV-2 seropositive at baseline.

The sequence links TRBV5-1 to TRBJ2-2; the D segment might be TRBD1 or TRBD2, since each matches 6 bases. The sequence was collected from an adult who received the AZD1222 COVID-19 vaccine. The specimen was peripheral blood, collected 28 days after the second AZD1222 dose. The DNA sequence is as follows: TGCGCCAGCAGCTTGGTTGGGGGGCCCACCGGGGAGCTGTTTTTT. It encodes CASSLVGGPTGELFF. This CDR3, with the reference TRBV5-1 and TRBJ2-2 proteins standing in past its ends, gives the full variable domain KAGVTQTPRYLIKTRGQQVTLSCSPISGHRSVSWYQQTPGQGLQFLFEYFSETQRNKGNFPGRFSGRQFSNSRSEMNVSTLELGDSALYLCASSLVGGPTGELFFGEGSRLTVL.